The 5 T cell receptor beta chains presented below share a single source sample, sequenced in a study of T cells of healthy individuals. TCRdb re-called the 5' RACE reads through MiXCR, storing one row per CDR3 protein. This repertoire shows about 60,000 distinct CDR3 sequences, roughly 15% found once; its top ten account for less than 6%. The origin of the receptors is a human donor in good health.

This chain connects TRBV5-6 to TRBJ2-7; tentative D call: TRBD1 (5 bases). The CDR3 extends over 14 amino acids. Germline assignment: CDR1 SGHDT and CDR2 YYEEEE. V lost 0 bases to trimming and J lost 4 bases, with 11 bases between them. Written as DNA, the CDR3 is TGTGCCAGCAGCTTGGGCCAGGGAAGGTACGAGCAGTACTTC. It is translated as CASSLGQGRYEQYF.

The chain recombines TRBV7-9 with TRBJ2-5, with unresolved D. The germline gives CDR1 SEHNR, CDR2 FQNEAQ (reference sequence). This CDR3 contains 15 residues. Trimming left V 5 bases short and J 3 bases short, with 16 bases between. The CDR3 sequence: CASSPLVVDEETQYF. The CDR3 DNA follows: TGTGCCAGCAGCCCCCTGGTAGTTGATGAAGAGACCCAGTACTTC.

This clonotype was counted ten times or more. The rearrangement joins TRBV6-2 or TRBV6-3 to TRBJ2-7, with D perhaps matching TRBD2 (5 bases). Germline V CDR1 and CDR2: MNHEY, SVGEGT. The V and J ends lost 6 bases and 3 bases respectively, with 12 bases between them. The CDR3 runs to 13 residues. DNA of the CDR3: TGTGCCAGCAGCTCCCTGGCGGGCTACGAGCAGTACTTC. Protein: CASSSLAGYEQYF.

The sample holds many counts of this clonotype. The CDR3 protein is CASSQLEGAEAFF. CDR3 nucleotides: TGTGCCAGCAGCCAATTGGAGGGGGCAGAAGCTTTCTTT. The chain links TRBV3-1 to TRBJ1-1; TRBD1 matches at 7 bases. CDR1 and CDR2 from the germline V gene are LGHDT and YNNKEL (reference sequence). Losses at the gene ends were 2 bases for V and 8 bases for J; bases not matched to a gene: 5. This CDR3 region has 13 residues.

V usage is TRBV7-2 and J usage is TRBJ2-3; 11 nucleotides line up with TRBD2. Germline CDR1 and CDR2: SGHTA and FQGNSA. The V segment lost 5 bases and the J segment 3 bases; nucleotides outside the gene matches: 7. This CDR3 contains 16 residues. DNA for the CDR3: TGTGCCAGCAGCCTCTCTAGCGGGAGGTTAACAGATACGCAGTATTTT. Translating it yields CASSLSSGRLTDTQYF.